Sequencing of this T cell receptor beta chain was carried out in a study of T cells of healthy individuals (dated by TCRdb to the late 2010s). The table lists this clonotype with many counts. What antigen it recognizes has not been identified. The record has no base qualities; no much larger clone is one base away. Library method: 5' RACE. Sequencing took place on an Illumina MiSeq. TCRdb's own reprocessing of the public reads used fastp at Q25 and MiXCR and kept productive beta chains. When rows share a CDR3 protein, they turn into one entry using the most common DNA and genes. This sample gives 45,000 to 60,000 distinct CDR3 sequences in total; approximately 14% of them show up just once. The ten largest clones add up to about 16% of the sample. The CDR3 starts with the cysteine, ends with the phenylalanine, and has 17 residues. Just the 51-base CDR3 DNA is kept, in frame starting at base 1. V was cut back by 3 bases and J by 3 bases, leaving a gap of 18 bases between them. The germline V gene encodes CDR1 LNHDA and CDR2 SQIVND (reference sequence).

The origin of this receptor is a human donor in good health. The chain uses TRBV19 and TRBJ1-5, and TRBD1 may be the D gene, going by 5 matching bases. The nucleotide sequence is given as TGTGCCAGTAGTATGGGTGTGGGGGACGGCTTCAATCAGCCCCAGCATTTT. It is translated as CASSMGVGDGFNQPQHF.